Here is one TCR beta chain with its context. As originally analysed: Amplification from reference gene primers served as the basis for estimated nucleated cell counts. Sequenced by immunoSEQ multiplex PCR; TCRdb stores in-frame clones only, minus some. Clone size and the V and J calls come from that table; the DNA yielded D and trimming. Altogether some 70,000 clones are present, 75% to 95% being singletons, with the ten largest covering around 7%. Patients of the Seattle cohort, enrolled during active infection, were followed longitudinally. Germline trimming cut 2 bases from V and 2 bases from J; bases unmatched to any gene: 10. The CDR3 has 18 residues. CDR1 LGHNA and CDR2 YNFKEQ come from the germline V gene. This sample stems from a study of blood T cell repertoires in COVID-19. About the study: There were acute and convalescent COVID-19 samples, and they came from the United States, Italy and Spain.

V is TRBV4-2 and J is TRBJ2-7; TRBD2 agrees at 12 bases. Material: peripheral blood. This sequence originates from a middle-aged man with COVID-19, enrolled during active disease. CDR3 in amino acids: CASSQRLAGASRTYEQYF. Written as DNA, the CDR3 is TGTGCCAGCAGCCAAAGACTAGCGGGGGCCTCCCGGACCTACGAGCAGTACTTC.